This T cell receptor (beta chain) was sequenced in a study of CD8+CD57+ T cells in acquired aplastic anemia. Study-level background: The mean DNA yield obtained from sorted CD4+ and CD8+ cells came to 3.2 ug. CD4+ cells from healthy donors averaged roughly 10 million reads. Study findings and constraints: Patients and controls turned out to have 25 to 30 CD8+ CDR3 sequences in common. Simpson's diversity of CD8+ cells was not significantly different in patients compared with controls.

CDR3 and TCR beta VDJ profiling relied on genomic DNA as the template. A single record per CDR3 protein comes from TCRdb applying MiXCR to the reads. In the table there are about 220,000 distinct CDR3 sequences, approximately 35% of which are singletons. This clonotype was observed many times. The antigen remains unidentified. Germline lookup yields CDR1 SQVTM and CDR2 ANQGSEA. The CDR3 has 13 amino acids. V was clipped by 6 bases and J by 2 bases, with 13 bases between them. Material: sorted CD4+, CD8+, or CD8+CD57+ T cells (not recorded which) from PBMCs. The chain combines TRBV29-1 with TRBJ1-2; D possibly corresponds to TRBD1 (6 bases). The receptor was isolated from a human donor in good health, serving as a control. The chain's CDR3 is CSVSGDLNYGYTF. CDR3 nucleotides: TGCAGCGTATCAGGGGACCTAAACTATGGCTACACCTTC.